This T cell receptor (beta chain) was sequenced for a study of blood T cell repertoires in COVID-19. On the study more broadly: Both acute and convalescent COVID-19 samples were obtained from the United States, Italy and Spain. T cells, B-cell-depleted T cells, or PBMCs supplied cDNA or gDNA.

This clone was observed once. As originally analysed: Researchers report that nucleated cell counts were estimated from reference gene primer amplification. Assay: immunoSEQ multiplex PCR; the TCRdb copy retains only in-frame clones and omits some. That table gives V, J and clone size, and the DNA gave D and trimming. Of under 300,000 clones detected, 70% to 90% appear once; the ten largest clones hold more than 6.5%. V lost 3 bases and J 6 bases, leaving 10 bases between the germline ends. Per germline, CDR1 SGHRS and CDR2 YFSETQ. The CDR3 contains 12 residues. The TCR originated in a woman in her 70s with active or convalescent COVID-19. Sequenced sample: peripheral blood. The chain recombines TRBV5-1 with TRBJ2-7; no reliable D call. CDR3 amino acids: CASSYTRLEQYF. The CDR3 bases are TGCGCCAGCAGCTATACCAGGCTCGAGCAGTACTTC.